Listed here are 3 T cell receptor beta chains from one sample, sequenced in a study of OX40 agonist ivuxolimab in advanced cancers. The protocol was immunoSEQ multiplex PCR, while the TCRdb copy is restricted to in-frame clones and leaves out a portion. Counted here are 40,000 or so clones, roughly 86% occurring once; the ten biggest clones make up approximately 0.39%. Here the sequenced sample was CD4+ or CD8+ T cells sorted from blood, taken in a trial of the OX40 agonist ivuxolimab. These TCRs come from an adult with an advanced solid tumor such as melanoma, head and neck, liver or kidney cancer.

In DNA, the CDR3 is TGTGCCAGCAGACCCCGAAGGACAGGGGGACTGAACACTGAAGCTTTCTTT. Its translation: CASRPRRTGGLNTEAFF. The chain uses TRBV5-6 and TRBJ1-1, with 10 nucleotides matching TRBD1. Germline lookup yields CDR1 SGHDT and CDR2 YYEEEE. The CDR3 has 17 residues. Losses at the gene ends were 5 bases for V and 0 bases for J; bases not matched to a gene: 10.

This chain links TRBV19 with TRBJ2-7, with 9 bases identical to TRBD1. There are 14 residues in the CDR3. Germline-derived CDR1 and CDR2 are LNHDA and SQIVND (reference sequence). Unmatched junction bases numbered 10, after V lost 10 bases and J lost 3 bases. CDR3 protein: CAKQGARGGYEQYF. CDR3 nucleotides: TGTGCCAAACAGGGGGCGAGAGGAGGCTACGAGCAGTACTTC.

The chain has TRBV9 and TRBJ1-5, with TRBD1 as a possible D gene (5 bases). Germline V gene sequence: CDR1 SGDLS, CDR2 YYNGEE. V was trimmed by 2 bases and J by 0 bases, leaving 9 bases between them. The CDR3 contains 15 residues. CDR3 sequence reads: CASSVGDDSNQPQHF. The CDR3 region has the DNA TGTGCCAGCAGCGTGGGGGACGATAGCAATCAGCCCCAGCATTTT.